This entry features one TCR beta chain sequence. This record belongs to a study of human T cells and chemical hapten exposure. Each CDR3 protein is one row after TCRdb ran MiXCR on the RACE reads. The table lists more than 300,000 distinct CDR3 sequences, roughly 4.6% of them singletons. The CDR3 contains 16 residues. V was trimmed by 5 bases and J by 0 bases, leaving 16 bases between them. Time point defined: pre-sensitization, week 0. The sample's treatment: therapeutic diphenylcyclopropenone sensitization with weekly scalp DPC. The chain links TRBV12-3 or TRBV12-4 to TRBJ1-1, with D possibly TRBD1 on 5 matching bases. The sequences come from whole blood, collected in connection with sensitization to the hapten diphenylcyclopropenone (DPC). The receptor was isolated from a woman between 50 and 59 years old with alopecia areata. Some clones in this sample may be carry-over from other donors' samples. The DNA of the CDR3 is TGTGCCAGCAGTCCCCGGGACGGTAAAATGAACACTGAAGCTTTCTTT. Protein sequence: CASSPRDGKMNTEAFF.